This is a list of T cell receptor beta chains from one sample in a study of OX40 agonist ivuxolimab in advanced cancers. Repertoires were generated with immunoSEQ multiplex PCR, while TCRdb's copy carries only in-frame clones and drops some. The data hold tens of thousands of clones, with approximately 89% observed a single time. The sequencing here drew on CD4+ or CD8+ T cells sorted from blood, taken in a trial of the OX40 agonist ivuxolimab. The receptors originated from an adult with an advanced solid tumor such as melanoma, head and neck, liver or kidney cancer. CDR3s include the opening cysteine and the closing phenylalanine or tryptophan. A D gene is named only where the DNA matches it firmly. Size tells how often a clone was seen (once, few, many) or the class of an expanded clone, and some rows leave it out.

size	V	J	D	CDR3	DNA
.	TRBV27	TRBJ2-7	.	CASSPPDYEQYF	TGTGCCAGCAGTCCACCAGACTACGAGCAGTACTTC
.	TRBV28	TRBJ1-1	.	CASSLIGLNTEAFF	TGTGCCAGCAGTTTAATCGGGCTGAACACTGAAGCTTTCTTT
.	TRBV5-6	TRBJ1-5	TRBD1	CASSLAGRGRNQPQHF	TGTGCCAGCAGCTTGGCCGGCAGGGGGAGGAATCAGCCCCAGCATTTT
.	TRBV19	TRBJ2-1	TRBD1	CASSPQPGQVNNEQFF	TGTGCCAGTAGTCCACAACCGGGACAGGTCAACAATGAGCAGTTCTTC
.	TRBV11-3	TRBJ2-5	TRBD1	CASSLRGQGQETQYF	TGTGCCAGCAGCTTAAGGGGACAGGGGCAGGAGACCCAGTACTTC
.	TRBV13	TRBJ2-7	.	CASSLEYEQYF	TGTGCCAGCAGCTTAGAGTACGAGCAGTACTTC
.	TRBV4-3	TRBJ2-1	TRBD2	CASSQELTLAGVNEQFF	TGCGCCAGCAGCCAAGAGTTGACGCTAGCGGGAGTGAATGAGCAGTTCTTC
.	TRBV2	TRBJ2-7	TRBD2	CASIRPGTSSYEQYF	TGTGCCAGCATCCGACCAGGGACTAGCTCCTACGAGCAGTACTTC
.	TRBV7-6	TRBJ1-1	.	CASSLAAGAGTEAFF	TGTGCCAGCAGCTTAGCCGCGGGGGCGGGCACTGAAGCTTTCTTT
once	TRBV27	TRBJ2-5	.	CASSWDGETQYF	TGTGCCAGCAGTTGGGATGGGGAGACCCAGTACTTC